Below, one T cell receptor (beta chain) is given with its context. Antigen specificity is unknown. This specimen comes from a study of vaccination effects on CD4 cells after COVID-19. Repertoires were generated with immunoSEQ multiplex PCR, while TCRdb's copy carries only in-frame clones and drops some. The sample includes about 8,100 clones, about 70% of them seen just once. Peptide-pool stimulation followed by sequencing identified expanded antigen-specific CD4+ clonotypes in the ViraFEST assay. Culturing for around 10 days preceded CD4+ T cell isolation. This CDR3 spans 14 amino acids. Germline CDR1 and CDR2: MGHDK and SYGVNS. The ends were cut back, 5 bases at V and 2 bases at J, with 13 bases in the middle.

This receptor was obtained from a human donor who received a COVID-19 vaccine. The genes are TRBV25-1 and TRBJ2-7; no firm D call. The sample in question was CD4+ T cells from PBMCs cultured with HCoV-229E spike peptides, obtained before COVID-19 vaccination. The CDR3 here is CASSRSLGTYEQYF. The CDR3, as DNA: TGTGCCAGCAGTCGGTCCCTAGGCACCTACGAGCAGTACTTC.